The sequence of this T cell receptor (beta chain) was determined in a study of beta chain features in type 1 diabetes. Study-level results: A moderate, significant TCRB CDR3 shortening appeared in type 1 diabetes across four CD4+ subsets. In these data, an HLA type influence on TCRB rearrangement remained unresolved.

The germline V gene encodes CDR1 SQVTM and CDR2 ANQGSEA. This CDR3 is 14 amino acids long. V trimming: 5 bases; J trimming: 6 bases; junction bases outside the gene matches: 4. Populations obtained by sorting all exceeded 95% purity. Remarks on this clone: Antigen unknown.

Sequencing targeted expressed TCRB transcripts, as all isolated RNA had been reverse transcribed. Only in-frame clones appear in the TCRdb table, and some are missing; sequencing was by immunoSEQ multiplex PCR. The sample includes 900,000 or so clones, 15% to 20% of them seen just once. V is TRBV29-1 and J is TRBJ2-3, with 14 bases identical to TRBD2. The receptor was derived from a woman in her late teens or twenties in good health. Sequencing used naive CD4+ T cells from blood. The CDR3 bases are TGCAGCGTTCTGGGACTAGCGGGAGCGGATACGCAGTATTTT. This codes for CSVLGLAGADTQYF.